By sample fraction, the clone carrying this T cell receptor (beta chain) is medium-sized. Antigen specificity is unknown. After constant-region reverse-primer amplification, full-length variable regions underwent semi-nested PCR with Nested Universal Primer A. TCRdb independently ran MiXCR on the 5' RACE reads; one entry per CDR3 protein. Among under 65,000 distinct CDR3 sequences listed, about 28% were seen once. Findings and limits, study-wide: In terms of TCR gene usage, tumor memory CD4+ T cells clustered together with blood and lymph node memory CD4+ cells, as well as with lymph node naive CD4+ cells. The larger-cohort validation was restricted to a single TCR beta V-J rearrangement rather than whole repertoires.

CD4+CD45RO+CD25- cells were isolated as memory CD4+ T cells. J gave up 8 bases and V 4 bases, and 5 bases lay outside the gene matches. Per germline, CDR1 SGHRS and CDR2 YFSETQ. The CDR3 runs to 15 residues. Sequencing was carried out using tumor-infiltrating memory CD4+ T cells sorted from the breast tumor. Noted subset: memory CD4+ T cells, CD4+CD45RO+CD25-. The sequence was obtained from a female donor with breast cancer. This sequence joins TRBV5-1 and TRBJ2-1; 14 positions agree with TRBD2. In DNA form, the CDR3 reads TGCGCCAGCAGCCAGGGACTAGCGGGAGTCGATGAGCAGTTCTTC. Translating gives CASSQGLAGVDEQFF.